This T cell receptor (beta chain) is drawn from a study of PD-L1 blockade in urothelial cancer. About the study: About 85% of the roughly 30 patients were males with bladder-origin urothelial cancer. Analyzed time points were 3 weeks (second dose) and 6 weeks after therapy began.

The study, taken as a whole, reports: Tumor-associated clones in blood expanded more at 3 weeks in durable-benefit patients.

Clones were read by immunoSEQ multiplex PCR, and TCRdb kept only the in-frame ones, dropping some. The sample shows fewer than 90,000 clones, about 91% of them seen only once. Described time point: peripheral blood 6 weeks after treatment start. It was locally advanced or metastatic urothelial carcinoma that patients had. As for this clone: Antigen specificity is unknown.

Per the germline V gene, CDR1 is MNHNS and CDR2 is SASEGT. This CDR3 has 16 amino acids. V dropped 1 base and J dropped 7 bases, with 17 bases sitting between them. Material: PBMCs, obtained around atezolizumab (anti-PD-L1) treatment. The TCR was taken from a woman aged 80 or older with urothelial cancer. The J gene is TRBJ1-5, the V gene TRBV6-1, with a weak D call TRBD1 (6 bases). The CDR3 DNA reads TGTGCCAGCAGTGAAGGTCCTGTTGGGGGCTGGCAGCCCCAGCATTTT. It encodes CASSEGPVGGWQPQHF.